This TCR beta chain emerged from a study of blood T cells in healthy people across ages. Study-level information: Template switching picked up about one barcoded beta molecule for each two T cells. The study's findings and limits: Donor CMV status was unknown, possibly confounding expanded clonotype changes. In older individuals, TCR beta diversity per million T cells was lower, falling roughly linearly with age. Researchers judged that diversity estimates from one million T cells fell short of true values.

This clonotype showed up many times. Its antigen is undetermined. PCR was performed a second time for about 6 to 12 cycles using a sample-barcoded 5' primer and a J-beta primer mix. TCRdb called the 5' RACE reads again in MiXCR, with one record for every CDR3 protein. This table holds about 650,000 distinct CDR3 sequences, roughly 30% found once. This CDR3 contains 13 residues. V was trimmed by 5 bases and J by 2 bases, leaving 10 bases between them. CDR1 ENHRY and CDR2 SYGVKD come from the germline V gene. This chain links TRBV10-3 with TRBJ2-7; a possible D gene is TRBD1 (5 bases). The sample consisted of blood. The clonotype originates from a woman aged 80 or over in good health. CDR3 DNA: TGTGCCATCAGTACAGGTTTCACCTACGAGCAGTACTTC. Translating it yields CAISTGFTYEQYF.